The T cell receptor beta chain under discussion was sequenced for a study of T cells in Graves' hyperthyroidism and ophthalmopathy. In its sample, this clonotype was seen many times. From RNA transcripts, TCR beta CDR3 regions were amplified. A first-round RT-PCR of the TCR CDR3 used the HTBI primer set. TCRdb reanalysed the multiplex PCR reads using MiXCR and keeps one entry per CDR3 protein. The profile covers 350,000 or so distinct CDR3 sequences, with roughly 20% appearing a single time and less than 20% taken by the ten largest. Patients were excluded because of uncontrolled infection, other autoimmune disease, pregnancy or lactation. The sample consisted of blood. The TCR was taken from a woman in her thirties or forties with Graves' ophthalmopathy.

DNA for the CDR3: TGTGCCAGCAGCGACTCAACCGGCGGTGGCAATCAGCCCCAGCATTTT. This translates into CASSDSTGGGNQPQHF. The genes are TRBV6-5 and TRBJ1-5; D is undetermined. V lost 6 bases to trimming and J lost 2 bases, with 17 bases between them. Germline CDR1 and CDR2: MNHEY and SVGAGI. The CDR3 length is 16 residues.